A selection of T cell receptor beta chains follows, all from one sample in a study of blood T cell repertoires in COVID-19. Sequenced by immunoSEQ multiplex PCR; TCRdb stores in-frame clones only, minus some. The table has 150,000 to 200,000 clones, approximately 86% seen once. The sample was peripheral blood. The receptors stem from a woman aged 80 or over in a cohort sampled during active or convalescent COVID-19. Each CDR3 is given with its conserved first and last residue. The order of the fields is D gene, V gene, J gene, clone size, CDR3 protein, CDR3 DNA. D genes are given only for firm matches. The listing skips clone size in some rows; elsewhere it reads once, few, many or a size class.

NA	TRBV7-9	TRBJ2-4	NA	CASSRGPAKNIQYF	TGTGCCAGCAGCAGAGGGCCAGCCAAAAACATTCAGTACTTC
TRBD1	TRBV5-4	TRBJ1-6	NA	CASSPGTGDSTSPLHF	TGTGCCAGCAGCCCCGGGACAGGGGACTCGACTTCACCCCTCCACTTT
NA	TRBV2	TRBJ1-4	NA	CASGQGRGKLFF	TGTGCCAGCGGGCAGGGGAGGGGGAAACTGTTTTTT
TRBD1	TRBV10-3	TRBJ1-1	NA	CAITRTGENTEAFF	TGTGCCATCACTAGGACAGGAGAGAACACTGAAGCTTTCTTT
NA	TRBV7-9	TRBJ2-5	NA	CASSLNLPGETQYF	TGTGCCAGCAGCTTAAATCTCCCGGGGGAGACCCAGTACTTC
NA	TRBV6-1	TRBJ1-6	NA	CASSEMGGSPLHF	TGTGCCAGCAGTGAAATGGGCGGGTCACCCCTCCACTTT
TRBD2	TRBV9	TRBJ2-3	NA	CASSVVVREGPDTQYF	TGTGCCAGCAGCGTAGTGGTTCGGGAGGGTCCAGATACGCAGTATTTT
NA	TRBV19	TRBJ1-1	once	CASSIVGDSNTEAFF	TGTGCCAGTAGTATTGTCGGGGACTCGAACACTGAAGCTTTCTTT
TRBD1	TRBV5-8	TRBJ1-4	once	CASSFWDRNEKLFF	TGTGCCAGCAGCTTTTGGGACAGGAATGAAAAACTGTTTTTT
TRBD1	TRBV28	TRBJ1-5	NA	CASESLRQGGGNQPQHF	TGTGCCAGCGAATCCCTCAGACAGGGCGGGGGCAATCAGCCCCAGCATTTT
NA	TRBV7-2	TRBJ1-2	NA	CASSIPLGANGYTF	TGTGCCAGCAGCATACCTCTGGGAGCTAATGGCTACACCTTC
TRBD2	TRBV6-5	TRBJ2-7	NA	CASSGSGGSIYEQYF	TGTGCCAGCTCCGGCAGCGGGGGGTCTATCTACGAGCAGTACTTC
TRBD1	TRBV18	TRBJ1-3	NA	CASSNSQGAINTIYF	TGTGCCAGCTCTAACTCCCAGGGGGCAATAAACACCATATATTTT
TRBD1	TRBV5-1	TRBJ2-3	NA	CASSLSRQGTDTQYF	TGCGCCAGCAGCTTGTCGCGACAGGGAACAGATACGCAGTATTTT
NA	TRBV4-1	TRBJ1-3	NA	CASSQDSGSGNTIYF	TGCGCCAGCAGCCAAGATTCCGGCTCTGGAAACACCATATATTTT
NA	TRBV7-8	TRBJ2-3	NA	CAIHRMGRSTDTQYF	TGTGCCATTCACAGGATGGGGCGGAGCACAGATACGCAGTATTTT
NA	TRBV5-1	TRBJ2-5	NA	CASSPRIQETQYF	TGCGCCAGCAGCCCCAGGATTCAAGAGACCCAGTACTTC
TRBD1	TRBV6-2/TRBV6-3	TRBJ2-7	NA	CASSEGQGPWSGSYEQYF	TGTGCCAGCAGTGAGGGACAGGGGCCGTGGAGTGGTTCCTACGAGCAGTACTTC
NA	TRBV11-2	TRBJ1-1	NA	CASSLRVMNTEAFF	TGTGCCAGCAGCCTCCGGGTCATGAACACTGAAGCTTTCTTT
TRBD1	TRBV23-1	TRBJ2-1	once	CASSRPGQGFSGGPIGYNEQFF	TGCGCCAGCAGTCGACCGGGACAGGGTTTTTCGGGAGGCCCGATTGGGTACAATGAGCAGTTCTTC
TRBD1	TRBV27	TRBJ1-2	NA	CASSLLRTGSNYGYTF	TGTGCCAGCAGTTTACTCAGGACAGGGAGTAACTATGGCTACACCTTC
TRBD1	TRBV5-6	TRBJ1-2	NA	CASSFMDREVRGYTF	TGTGCCAGCAGCTTCATGGACAGGGAGGTGCGCGGCTACACCTTC
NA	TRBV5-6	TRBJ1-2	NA	CASSLLAYGYTF	TGTGCCAGCAGCTTGCTAGCATATGGCTACACCTTC
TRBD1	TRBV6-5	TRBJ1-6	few	CASKLDRTNSPLHF	TGTGCCAGCAAACTGGACAGGACTAATTCACCCCTCCACTTT
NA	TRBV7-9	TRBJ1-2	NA	CASSLDSLNYGYTF	TGTGCCAGCAGCCTCGACAGTTTAAACTATGGCTACACCTTC
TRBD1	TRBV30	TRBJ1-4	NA	CAWRMDRDREKLFF	TGTGCCTGGAGGATGGACAGGGATAGGGAAAAACTGTTTTTT
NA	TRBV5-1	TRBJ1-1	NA	CASSLGIARTDQREAFF	TGCGCCAGCAGCTTGGGTATCGCTCGGACAGACCAGCGGGAAGCTTTCTTT
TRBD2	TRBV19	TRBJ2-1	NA	CASRGTSGGANNEQFF	TGTGCCAGTAGAGGGACTAGCGGGGGCGCAAACAATGAGCAGTTCTTC
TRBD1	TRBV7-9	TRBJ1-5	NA	CASSADRENQPQHF	TGTGCCAGCAGCGCCGACAGGGAAAATCAGCCCCAGCATTTT
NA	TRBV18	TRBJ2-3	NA	CASSPPPGGDTQYF	TGTGCCAGCTCACCACCGCCAGGTGGGGATACGCAGTATTTT
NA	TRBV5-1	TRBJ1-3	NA	CASSLTAQGGIYF	TGCGCCAGCAGCTTGACGGCGCAGGGTGGCATATATTTT
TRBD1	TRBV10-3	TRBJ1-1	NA	CAISEGINRGLF	TGTGCCATCAGTGAGGGAATTAACAGGGGACTGTTT
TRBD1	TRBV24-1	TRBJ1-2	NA	CATSDPGTGGQFYGYTF	TGTGCCACCAGTGACCCCGGGACAGGGGGCCAGTTCTATGGCTACACCTTC
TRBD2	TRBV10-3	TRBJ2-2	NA	CAISAGGSDTGELFF	TGTGCCATCAGTGCGGGGGGTTCAGACACCGGGGAGCTGTTTTTT
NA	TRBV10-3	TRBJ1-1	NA	CAISVTPNTEAFF	TGTGCCATCAGTGTTACACCGAACACTGAAGCTTTCTTT
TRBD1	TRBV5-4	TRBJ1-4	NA	CASSLRQGGREYEKLFF	TGTGCCAGCAGCTTGAGACAGGGGGGGAGGGAATACGAAAAACTGTTTTTT
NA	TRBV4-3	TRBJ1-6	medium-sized	CASSQIYGGLANSPLHF	TGCGCCAGCAGCCAAATTTATGGGGGGTTGGCTAATTCACCCCTCCACTTT
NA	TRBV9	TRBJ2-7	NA	CASSANSYEQYF	TGTGCCAGCAGCGCAAACTCCTACGAGCAGTACTTC
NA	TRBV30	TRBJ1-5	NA	CAWSTQGAHSQPQHF	TGTGCCTGGAGTACACAGGGTGCGCACTCTCAGCCCCAGCATTTT
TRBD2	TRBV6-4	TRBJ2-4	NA	CASSDLRERGNIQYF	TGTGCCAGCAGTGACTTGCGGGAGCGGGGAAACATTCAGTACTTC
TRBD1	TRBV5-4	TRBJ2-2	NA	CASSTHAAGQGMNTGELFF	TGTGCCAGCAGCACACACGCAGCGGGACAGGGGATGAACACCGGGGAGCTGTTTTTT
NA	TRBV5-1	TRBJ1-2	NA	CASSLSPGLYGYTF	TGCGCCAGCAGCTTGTCCCCAGGACTCTATGGCTACACCTTC
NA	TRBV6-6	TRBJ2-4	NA	CASSSPQNIQYF	TGTGCCAGCAGTTCTCCCCAAAACATTCAGTACTTC
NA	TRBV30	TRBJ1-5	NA	CAWSVWEGPNQPQHF	TGTGCCTGGAGTGTATGGGAGGGACCCAATCAGCCCCAGCATTTT
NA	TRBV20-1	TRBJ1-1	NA	CSAPRAFF	TGCAGTGCCCCTCGGGCTTTCTTT
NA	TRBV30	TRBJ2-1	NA	CAWSVMAGRNNEQFF	TGTGCCTGGAGTGTGATGGCGGGAAGGAACAATGAGCAGTTCTTC
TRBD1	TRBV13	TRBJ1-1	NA	CASSSWTGNTEAFF	TGTGCCAGCAGCTCTTGGACAGGGAACACTGAAGCTTTCTTT
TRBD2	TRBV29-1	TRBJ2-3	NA	CSARGGTDTQYF	TGCAGCGCCCGGGGGGGCACAGATACGCAGTATTTT
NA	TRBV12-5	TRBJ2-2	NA	CASGLVQHLPGELFF	TGTGCTAGTGGTTTGGTACAGCACCTACCCGGGGAGCTGTTTTTT
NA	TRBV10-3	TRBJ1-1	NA	CAIRDSGVNTEAFF	TGTGCCATCAGGGACTCGGGGGTGAACACTGAAGCTTTCTTT
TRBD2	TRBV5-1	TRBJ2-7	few	CASSQPPGLASYEQYF	TGCGCCAGCAGCCAACCTCCGGGACTAGCGAGCTACGAGCAGTACTTC
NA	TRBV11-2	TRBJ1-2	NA	CASGGLGGNYGYTF	TGTGCCAGCGGCGGGCTAGGCGGAAACTATGGCTACACCTTC